A selection of T cell receptor beta chains follows, all from one sample in a study of beta chain features in type 1 diabetes. Clones were read by immunoSEQ multiplex PCR, and TCRdb kept only the in-frame ones, dropping some. The sample has about 210,000 clones; 11% are singletons. What was sequenced was central memory CD4+ T cells from blood. Source of these receptors: a man between 18 and 29 years old in good health. CDR3s include the opening cysteine and the closing phenylalanine or tryptophan. D genes are given only for firm matches. Clone size appears in some rows only: once, few, many, or a class for an expanded clone.

size,V,J,D,CDR3,DNA
many,TRBV2,TRBJ2-1,TRBD2,CASSPLAGGYNEQFF,TGTGCCAGCAGCCCACTAGCGGGAGGCTACAATGAGCAGTTCTTC
many,TRBV6-5,TRBJ2-1,.,CASSYSEYNEQFF,TGTGCCAGCAGTTACTCCGAATACAATGAGCAGTTCTTC
.,TRBV25-1,TRBJ2-1,.,CASSLSVAYNEQFF,TGTGCCAGCAGTCTTAGCGTAGCCTACAATGAGCAGTTCTTC
few,TRBV6-5,TRBJ2-7,.,CAAVGKSYEQYF,TGTGCGGCCGTCGGGAAATCCTACGAGCAGTACTTC
.,TRBV20-1,TRBJ2-1,.,CSVKAVNEQFF,TGCAGTGTGAAAGCGGTCAATGAGCAGTTCTTC
.,TRBV7-2,TRBJ2-5,.,CASSLEWEETQYF,TGTGCCAGCAGCTTGGAATGGGAAGAGACCCAGTACTTC
many,TRBV6-6,TRBJ2-5,TRBD2,CASNLEGLAGETQYF,TGTGCCAGCAATTTAGAGGGACTAGCCGGGGAGACCCAGTACTTC
few,TRBV29-1,TRBJ1-1,TRBD1,CSVEVSAGGREAFF,TGCAGCGTTGAGGTTTCGGCAGGGGGCCGTGAAGCTTTCTTT
.,TRBV5-1,TRBJ2-3,.,CASSLQGTATQYF,TGCGCCAGCAGCTTGCAGGGAACGGCCACGCAGTATTTT
.,TRBV19,TRBJ2-2,.,CASSIGPITGELFF,TGTGCCAGTAGTATTGGACCCATCACCGGGGAGCTGTTTTTT
many,TRBV7-2,TRBJ2-1,TRBD2,CASFLAGGYNEQFF,TGTGCCAGCTTTCTAGCGGGAGGGTACAATGAGCAGTTCTTC
.,TRBV6-5,TRBJ2-3,.,CASSFKTSDTQYF,TGTGCCAGCAGTTTCAAGACCTCAGATACGCAGTATTTT
.,TRBV7-9,TRBJ2-7,TRBD2,CASSVGLAGVYEQYF,TGTGCCAGCAGCGTCGGACTAGCGGGAGTCTACGAGCAGTACTTC
many,TRBV7-9,TRBJ2-1,.,CASSQGSYNEQFF,TGTGCCAGCAGCCAAGGCAGTTACAATGAGCAGTTCTTC
.,TRBV4-3,TRBJ1-2,.,CASSQRDFFVSNYGYTF,TGCGCCAGCAGCCAACGGGACTTTTTCGTCTCCAACTATGGCTACACCTTC
.,TRBV18,TRBJ1-2,.,CASSPTDTNYGYTF,TGTGCCAGCTCACCAACAGATACTAACTATGGCTACACCTTC
many,TRBV11-3,TRBJ2-1,TRBD2,CASSFGPGLAGEYNEQFF,TGTGCCAGCAGCTTCGGTCCGGGACTAGCGGGAGAGTACAATGAGCAGTTCTTC
.,TRBV7-9,TRBJ2-2,TRBD2,CASSISSGRANTGELFF,TGTGCCAGCAGCATAAGTAGCGGGAGGGCGAATACCGGGGAGCTGTTTTTT
.,TRBV4-1,TRBJ2-7,TRBD1,CASSQRTGDFYEQYF,TGCGCCAGCAGCCAACGGACAGGGGATTTCTACGAGCAGTACTTC
many,TRBV30,TRBJ2-1,TRBD2,CAWSVGGRIRFF,TGTGCCTGGAGTGTAGGCGGGAGGATTCGGTTCTTC
few,TRBV5-6,TRBJ1-2,.,CASSAVLTDGYTF,TGTGCCAGCAGCGCCGTCTTGACAGATGGCTACACCTTC
few,TRBV7-9,TRBJ2-1,.,CASSVWLALNYNEQFF,TGTGCCAGCAGCGTGTGGCTAGCACTGAACTACAATGAGCAGTTCTTC
few,TRBV18,TRBJ2-7,TRBD1,CASSPWTGNIDEQYF,TGTGCCAGCTCACCCTGGACAGGGAATATCGACGAGCAGTACTTC
many,TRBV30,TRBJ2-2,.,CAWSRDTGELFF,TGTGCCTGGAGTCGGGACACCGGGGAGCTGTTTTTT
once,TRBV27,TRBJ2-2,TRBD2,CASTELAAYTGELFF,TGTGCCAGTACCGAACTAGCGGCTTACACCGGGGAGCTGTTTTTT
few,TRBV9,TRBJ2-5,TRBD2,CASKLPGGEETQYF,TGTGCCAGCAAGCTTCCGGGAGGGGAAGAGACCCAGTACTTC
.,TRBV6-5,TRBJ2-5,.,CASSSERKTQYF,TGTGCCAGCAGCAGCGAGAGGAAGACCCAGTACTTC
once,TRBV7-8,TRBJ1-2,.,CASSFEGVGGYTF,TGTGCCAGCAGCTTTGAGGGGGTGGGCGGCTACACCTTC
few,TRBV10-3,TRBJ2-3,TRBD1,CAISASRGTGKADTQYF,TGTGCCATCAGTGCAAGTAGGGGGACAGGGAAGGCAGATACGCAGTATTTT
few,TRBV5-1,TRBJ2-3,TRBD2,CASSRGTTDTQYF,TGCGCCAGCAGCCGAGGGACTACGGATACGCAGTATTTT
.,TRBV29-1,TRBJ2-2,.,CSVVNLYTGELFF,TGCAGCGTTGTGAATCTATACACCGGGGAGCTGTTTTTT
.,TRBV29-1,TRBJ2-5,.,CSVQRSLETQYF,TGCAGCGTTCAGCGGTCGCTAGAGACCCAGTACTTC
.,TRBV29-1,TRBJ2-5,TRBD1,CSVGLDRGETQYF,TGCAGCGTCGGCCTGGACAGGGGAGAGACCCAGTACTTC
medium-sized,TRBV4-2,TRBJ2-3,.,CASSQEGEGPDTQYF,TGTGCCAGCAGCCAAGAAGGTGAGGGGCCAGATACGCAGTATTTT
.,TRBV5-1,TRBJ2-5,TRBD1,CASSPGQGASETQYF,TGCGCCAGCAGCCCCGGACAGGGGGCGTCGGAGACCCAGTACTTC
.,TRBV29-1,TRBJ2-7,TRBD2,CSVEDRASGRTYEQYF,TGCAGCGTTGAAGATCGGGCTAGCGGGAGAACCTACGAGCAGTACTTC
many,TRBV7-8,TRBJ1-2,.,CASSLVSSASNYGYTF,TGTGCCAGCAGCTTAGTATCGTCGGCATCTAACTATGGCTACACCTTC
.,TRBV2,TRBJ2-1,.,CASGPYNEQFF,TGTGCCAGTGGACCATACAATGAGCAGTTCTTC
.,TRBV28,TRBJ2-3,.,CASSSVADTQYF,TGTGCCAGCAGTTCGGTGGCAGATACGCAGTATTTT
.,TRBV7-2,TRBJ2-5,TRBD2,CASSLGLAGQETQYF,TGTGCCAGCAGCCTAGGACTAGCGGGCCAAGAGACCCAGTACTTC
.,TRBV27,TRBJ2-7,.,CASSPFPGHRYEQYF,TGTGCCAGCAGTCCATTCCCGGGACATCGCTACGAGCAGTACTTC
.,TRBV11-2,TRBJ2-7,TRBD1,CASGRDSNYEQYF,TGTGCCAGCGGCCGGGACAGTAACTACGAGCAGTACTTC
few,TRBV7-2,TRBJ2-7,.,CASTHSYEQYF,TGTGCCAGCACCCACTCCTACGAGCAGTACTTC
.,TRBV18,TRBJ2-5,.,CASSPTQETQYF,TGTGCCAGCTCACCTACACAAGAGACCCAGTACTTC
.,TRBV12-5,TRBJ1-1,.,CASGLSYTEAFF,TGTGCTAGTGGTTTGTCGTATACTGAAGCTTTCTTT
.,TRBV18,TRBJ2-5,TRBD1,CASSLSDRKQETQYF,TGTGCCAGCTCTCTTTCGGACAGGAAACAAGAGACCCAGTACTTC
.,TRBV18,TRBJ2-1,TRBD2,CASSPIGGSSYNEQFF,TGTGCCAGCTCACCAATCGGGGGGAGTTCCTACAATGAGCAGTTCTTC